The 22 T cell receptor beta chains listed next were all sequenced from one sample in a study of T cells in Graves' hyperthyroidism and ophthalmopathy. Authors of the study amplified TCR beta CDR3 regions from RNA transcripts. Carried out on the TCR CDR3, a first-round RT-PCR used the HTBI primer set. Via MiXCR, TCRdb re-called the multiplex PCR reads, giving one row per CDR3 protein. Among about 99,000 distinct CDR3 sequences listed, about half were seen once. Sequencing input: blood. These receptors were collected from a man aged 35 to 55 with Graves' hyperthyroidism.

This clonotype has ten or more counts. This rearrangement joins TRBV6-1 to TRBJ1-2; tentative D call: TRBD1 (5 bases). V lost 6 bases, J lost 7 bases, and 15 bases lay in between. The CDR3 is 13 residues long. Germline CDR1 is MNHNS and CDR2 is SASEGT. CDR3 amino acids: CASRPQGFAGYTF. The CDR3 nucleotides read TGTGCCAGCAGACCGCAGGGTTTCGCTGGCTACACCTTC.

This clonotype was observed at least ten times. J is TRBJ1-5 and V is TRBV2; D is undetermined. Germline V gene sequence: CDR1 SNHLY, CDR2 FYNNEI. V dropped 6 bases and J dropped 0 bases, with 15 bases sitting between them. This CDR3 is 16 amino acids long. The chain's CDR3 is CASRQGWADSNQPQHF. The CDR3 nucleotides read TGTGCCAGCAGGCAAGGCTGGGCCGATAGCAATCAGCCCCAGCATTTT.

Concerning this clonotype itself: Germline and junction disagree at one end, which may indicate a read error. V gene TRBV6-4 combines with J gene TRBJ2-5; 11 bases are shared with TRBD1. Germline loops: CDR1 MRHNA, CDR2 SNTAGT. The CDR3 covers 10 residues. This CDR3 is CASSEGQGAF. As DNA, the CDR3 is TGTGCCAGCAGTGAAGGACAGGGGGCCTTC.

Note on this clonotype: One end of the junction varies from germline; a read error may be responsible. CDR3 region: CAVSGSSFMGTEAFF. The CDR3 nucleotides read TGTGCCGTCAGTGGGTCGAGTTTCATGGGCACTGAAGCTTTCTTT. This chain connects TRBV10-3 to TRBJ1-1; D is ambiguous. The CDR3 has 15 residues. CDR1 is ENHRY and CDR2 is SYGVKD in the germline V gene.

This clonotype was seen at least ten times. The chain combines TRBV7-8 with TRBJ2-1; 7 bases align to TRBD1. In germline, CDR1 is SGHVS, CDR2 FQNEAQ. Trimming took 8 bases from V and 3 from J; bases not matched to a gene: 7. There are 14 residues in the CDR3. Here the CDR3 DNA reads TGTGCCAGCTCCGGACAGGACAGCTACAATGAGCAGTTCTTC. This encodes CASSGQDSYNEQFF.

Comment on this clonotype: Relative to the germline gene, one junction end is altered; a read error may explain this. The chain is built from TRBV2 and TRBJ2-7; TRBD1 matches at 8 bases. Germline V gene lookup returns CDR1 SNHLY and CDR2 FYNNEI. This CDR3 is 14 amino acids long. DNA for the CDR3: TGTGCCAGCAGTCCGGGACAGGATGGGGACGAGCGGTACTTC. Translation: CASSPGQDGDERYF.

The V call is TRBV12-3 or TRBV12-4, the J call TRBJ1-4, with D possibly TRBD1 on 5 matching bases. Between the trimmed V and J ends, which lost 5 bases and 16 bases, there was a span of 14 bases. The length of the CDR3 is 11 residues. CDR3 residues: CASSRSGGTFF. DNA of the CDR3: TGTGCCAGCAGTCGGTCCGGGGGGACGTTTTTT.

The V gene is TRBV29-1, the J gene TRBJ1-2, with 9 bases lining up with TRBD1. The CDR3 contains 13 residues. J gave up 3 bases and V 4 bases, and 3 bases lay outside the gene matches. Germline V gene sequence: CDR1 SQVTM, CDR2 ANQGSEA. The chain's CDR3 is CSVVGDRDYGYTF. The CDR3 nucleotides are TGCAGCGTTGTGGGGGACAGGGACTATGGCTACACCTTC.

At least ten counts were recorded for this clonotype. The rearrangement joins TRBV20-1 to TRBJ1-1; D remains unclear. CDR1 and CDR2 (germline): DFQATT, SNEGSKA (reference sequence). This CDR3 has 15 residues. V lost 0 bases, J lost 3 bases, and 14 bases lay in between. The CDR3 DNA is TGCAGTGCTAGAGAAGGCGCCCGGAGGGACACTGAAGCTTTCTTT. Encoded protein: CSAREGARRDTEAFF.

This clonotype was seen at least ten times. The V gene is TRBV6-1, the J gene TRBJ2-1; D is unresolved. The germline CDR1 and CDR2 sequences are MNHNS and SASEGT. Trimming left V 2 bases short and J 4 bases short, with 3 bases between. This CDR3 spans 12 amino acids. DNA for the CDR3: TGTGCCAGCAGTGAATTTTACAATGAGCAGTTCTTC. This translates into CASSEFYNEQFF.

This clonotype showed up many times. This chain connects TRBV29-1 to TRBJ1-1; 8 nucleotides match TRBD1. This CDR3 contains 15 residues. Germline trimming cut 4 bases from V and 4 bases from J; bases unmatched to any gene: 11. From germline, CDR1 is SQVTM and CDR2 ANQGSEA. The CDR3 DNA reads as TGCAGCGTTGGGCGGACAGGGCGCGGGCCCACTGAAGCTTTCTTT. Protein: CSVGRTGRGPTEAFF.

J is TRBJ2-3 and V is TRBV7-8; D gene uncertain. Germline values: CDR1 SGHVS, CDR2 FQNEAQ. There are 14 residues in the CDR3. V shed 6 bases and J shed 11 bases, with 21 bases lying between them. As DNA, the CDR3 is TGTGCCAGCAGGTACACCAACTCCTACAATGAGCAGTATTTT. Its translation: CASRYTNSYNEQYF. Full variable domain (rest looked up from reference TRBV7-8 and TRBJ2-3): GAGVSQSPRYKVAKRGQDVALRCDPISGHVSLFWYQQALGQGPEFLTYFQNEAQLDKSGLPSDRFFAERPEGSVSTLKIQRTQQEDSAVYLCASRYTNSYNEQYFGPGTRLTVL.

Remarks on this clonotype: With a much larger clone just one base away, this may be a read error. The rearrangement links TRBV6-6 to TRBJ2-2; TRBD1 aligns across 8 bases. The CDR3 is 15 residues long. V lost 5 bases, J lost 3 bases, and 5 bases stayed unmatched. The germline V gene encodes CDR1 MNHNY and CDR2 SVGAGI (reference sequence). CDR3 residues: CASSSRGRDTGELFF. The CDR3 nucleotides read TGTGCCAGCAGTAGCAGGGGGCGGGACACCGGGGAGCTGTTTTTT.

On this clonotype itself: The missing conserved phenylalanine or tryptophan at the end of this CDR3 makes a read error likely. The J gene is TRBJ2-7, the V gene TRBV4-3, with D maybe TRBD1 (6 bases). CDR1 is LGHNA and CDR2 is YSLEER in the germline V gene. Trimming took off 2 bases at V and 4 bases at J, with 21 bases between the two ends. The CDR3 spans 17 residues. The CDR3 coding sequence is TGCGCCAGCAGCCAAAGGTGGGGGCTAGGCGGAGGTTACGAGCAGTACTCC. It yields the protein CASSQRWGLGGGYEQYS.

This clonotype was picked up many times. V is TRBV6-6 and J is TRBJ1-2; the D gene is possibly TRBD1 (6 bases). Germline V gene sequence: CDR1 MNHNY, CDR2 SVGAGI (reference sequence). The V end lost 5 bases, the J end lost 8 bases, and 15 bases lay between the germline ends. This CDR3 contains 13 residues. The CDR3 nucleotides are TGTGCCAGCAGTAGCGAGGGGGGTTGGGGCTACACCTTC. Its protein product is CASSSEGGWGYTF.

DNA for the CDR3: TGCCAGCAGTTTAGGACTAGCGGGGGGGCCAGGGGTGAGCAGTTCTTC. As protein: CQQFRTSGGARGEQFF. The chain employs TRBV29-1 and TRBJ2-1, with 15 bases identical to TRBD2. This CDR3 is built from 16 residues. The germline V gene has CDR1 SQVTM and CDR2 ANQGSEA.

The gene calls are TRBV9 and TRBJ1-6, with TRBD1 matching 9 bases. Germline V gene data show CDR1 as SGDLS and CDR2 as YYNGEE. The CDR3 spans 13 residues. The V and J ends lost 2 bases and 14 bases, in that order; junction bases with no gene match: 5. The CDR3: CASSVGQGWALHF. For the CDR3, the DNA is TGTGCCAGCAGCGTTGGACAGGGGTGGGCCCTCCACTTT.

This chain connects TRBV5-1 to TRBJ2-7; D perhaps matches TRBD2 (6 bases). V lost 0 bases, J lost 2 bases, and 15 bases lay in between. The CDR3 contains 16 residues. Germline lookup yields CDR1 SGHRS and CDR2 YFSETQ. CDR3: CASSLALGTDTYEQYF. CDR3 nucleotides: TGCGCCAGCAGCTTGGCCTTGGGGACTGACACCTACGAGCAGTACTTC.

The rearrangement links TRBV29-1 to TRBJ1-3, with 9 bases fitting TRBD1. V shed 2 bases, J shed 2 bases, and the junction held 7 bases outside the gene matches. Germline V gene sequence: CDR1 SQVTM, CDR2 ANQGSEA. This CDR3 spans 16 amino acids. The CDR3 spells CSVEPGQGGTGNTIYF. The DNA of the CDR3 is TGCAGCGTTGAACCGGGACAGGGTGGGACTGGAAACACCATATATTTT.

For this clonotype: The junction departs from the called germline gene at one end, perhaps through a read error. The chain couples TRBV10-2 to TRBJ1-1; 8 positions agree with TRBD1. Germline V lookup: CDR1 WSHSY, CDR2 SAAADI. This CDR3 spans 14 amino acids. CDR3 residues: CASRLATGESEAFF. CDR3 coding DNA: TGCGCCAGCAGACTGGCGACAGGGGAATCTGAGGCTTTCTTT.

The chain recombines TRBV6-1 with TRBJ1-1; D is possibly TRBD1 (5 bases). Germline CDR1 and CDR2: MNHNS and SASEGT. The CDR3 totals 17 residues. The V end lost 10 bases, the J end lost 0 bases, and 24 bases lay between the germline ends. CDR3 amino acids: CATVKREGSPVNTEAFF. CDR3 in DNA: TGTGCCACTGTAAAACGGGAGGGGTCGCCAGTGAACACTGAAGCTTTCTTT.

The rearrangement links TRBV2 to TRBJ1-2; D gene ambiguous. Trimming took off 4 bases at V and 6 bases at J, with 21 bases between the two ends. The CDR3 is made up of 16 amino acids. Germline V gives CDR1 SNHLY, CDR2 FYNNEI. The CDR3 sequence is CASSALAGGGNNGYTF. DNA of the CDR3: TGTGCCAGCAGTGCATTAGCGGGAGGTGGCAACAATGGCTACACCTTC.